The clone carrying this T cell receptor beta chain was observed a single time. The data are from a study of blood T cell repertoires in COVID-19. As for the study in general: PBMCs, B-cell-depleted T cells, or T cells provided the cDNA or gDNA that made up the material.

Source study methods: For nucleated cells, counts were estimated from reference gene primer amplification. Libraries were prepared by immunoSEQ multiplex PCR; TCRdb keeps only in-frame clonotypes and omits some of them. Clonal size and the V and J genes are those of that table, whereas D and trimming came from the DNA. The repertoire holds roughly 190,000 clones, with roughly 85% as singletons. The CDR3 totals 13 residues. Germline CDR1 SGHVS, CDR2 FQNEAQ. V was trimmed by 5 bases and J by 1 base, leaving 8 bases between them. The sequencing input was peripheral blood. This chain connects TRBV7-8 to TRBJ1-1; D is undetermined. This clonotype was sampled from a woman aged 55-70 years with acute or convalescent COVID-19. The CDR3 sequence: CASSRGQNTEAFF. CDR3 coding DNA: TGTGCCAGCAGCCGAGGGCAGAACACTGAAGCTTTCTTT. The whole variable domain, filled in from reference TRBV7-8 and TRBJ1-1, reads GAGVSQSPRYKVAKRGQDVALRCDPISGHVSLFWYQQALGQGPEFLTYFQNEAQLDKSGLPSDRFFAERPEGSVSTLKIQRTQQEDSAVYLCASSRGQNTEAFFGQGTRLTVV.